The 2 T cell receptor beta chains in this list originate from one sample, sequenced in a study of CD8 T cells in ankylosing spondylitis. TCRdb independently ran MiXCR on the 5' RACE reads; one entry per CDR3 protein. The table has 30,000 to 35,000 distinct CDR3 sequences, about 30% seen once. The specimen sequenced was synovial fluid, either unsorted or a sorted T cell fraction (not recorded which). These receptors were taken from a male donor with ankylosing spondylitis.

This clonotype showed up many times. J is TRBJ2-3 and V is TRBV10-3; no clear D gene. V dropped 3 bases and J dropped 2 bases, with 3 bases sitting between them. The CDR3 runs to 12 residues. CDR1 is ENHRY and CDR2 is SYGVKD in the germline V gene. The CDR3 coding sequence is TGTGCCATCAGTGATTACACAGATACGCAGTATTTT. Amino acid sequence: CAISDYTDTQYF.

This clonotype was detected ten times or more. The chain recombines TRBV2 with TRBJ2-1; TRBD2 aligns across 8 bases. CDR3 length: 15 amino acids. J was trimmed by 6 bases and V by 3 bases; bases with no gene match: 7. In germline, CDR1 is SNHLY, CDR2 FYNNEI. DNA for the CDR3: TGTGCCAGCAGTGATTACCGGGAGGGCCCCAATGAGCAGTTCTTC. Translation: CASSDYREGPNEQFF. The full variable domain, with the rest looked up from reference TRBV2 and TRBJ2-1, is EPEVTQTPSHQVTQMGQEVILRCVPISNHLYFYWYRQILGQKVEFLVSFYNNEISEKSEIFDDQFSVERPDGSNFTLKIRSTKLEDSAMYFCASSDYREGPNEQFFGPGTRLTVL.